This T cell receptor (beta chain) was recovered during a study of vaccination and CD4 T cells after COVID-19. The CDR3 loop spans 15 amino acids. In germline, CDR1 is DFQATT, CDR2 SNEGSKA (reference sequence). V was cut by 0 bases and J by 2 bases, with 14 bases left in between. Time point defined: late sampling 161 to 241 days after vaccination in three convalescent patients. TCRdb processed the PCR reads anew with MiXCR; each CDR3 protein has one entry. The sample contains 25,000 to 35,000 distinct CDR3 sequences, approximately 49% of which appear only once. The sequence was obtained from a human donor who had recovered from COVID-19. V gene TRBV20-1 combines with J gene TRBJ2-7; D gene uncertain. The material was CD4+ T cells from blood, obtained about 7 months after SARS-CoV-2 vaccination. The CDR3 region is CSARDQEFGPYEQYF. In DNA form, the CDR3 reads TGCAGTGCTAGAGATCAGGAGTTTGGACCCTACGAGCAGTACTTC.